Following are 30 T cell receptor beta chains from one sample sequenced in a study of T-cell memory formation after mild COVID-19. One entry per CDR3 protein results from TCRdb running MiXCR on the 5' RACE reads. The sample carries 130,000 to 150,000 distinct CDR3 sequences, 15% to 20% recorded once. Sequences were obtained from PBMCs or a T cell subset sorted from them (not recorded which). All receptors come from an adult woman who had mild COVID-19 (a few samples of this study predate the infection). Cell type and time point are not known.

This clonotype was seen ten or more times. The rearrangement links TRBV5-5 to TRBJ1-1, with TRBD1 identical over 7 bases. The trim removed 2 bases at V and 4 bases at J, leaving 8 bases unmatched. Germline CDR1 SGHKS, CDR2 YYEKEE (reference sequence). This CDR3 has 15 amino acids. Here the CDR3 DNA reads TGTGCCAGCAGCTTTTCAGGGGGTGGCGGCACTGAAGCTTTCTTT. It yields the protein CASSFSGGGGTEAFF.

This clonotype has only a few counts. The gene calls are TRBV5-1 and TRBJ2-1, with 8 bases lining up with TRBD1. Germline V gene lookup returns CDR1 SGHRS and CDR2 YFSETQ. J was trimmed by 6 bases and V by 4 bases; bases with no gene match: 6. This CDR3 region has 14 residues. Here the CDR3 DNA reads TGCGCCAGCAGCGGGACAGGACACTTCAATGAGCAGTTCTTC. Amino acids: CASSGTGHFNEQFF.

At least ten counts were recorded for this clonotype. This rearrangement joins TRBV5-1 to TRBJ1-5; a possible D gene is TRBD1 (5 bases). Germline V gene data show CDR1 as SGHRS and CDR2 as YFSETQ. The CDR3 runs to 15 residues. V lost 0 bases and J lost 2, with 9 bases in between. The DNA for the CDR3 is TGCGCCAGCAGCTTGGACGGGGGTGGCAATCAGCCCCAGCATTTT. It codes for CASSLDGGGNQPQHF.

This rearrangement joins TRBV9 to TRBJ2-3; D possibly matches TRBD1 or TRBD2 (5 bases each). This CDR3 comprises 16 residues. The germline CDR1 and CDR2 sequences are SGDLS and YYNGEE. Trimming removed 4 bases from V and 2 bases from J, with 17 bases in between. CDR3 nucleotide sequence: TGTGCCAGCAGCCCCCGAGGGGCAATCGCCACAGATACGCAGTATTTT. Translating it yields CASSPRGAIATDTQYF. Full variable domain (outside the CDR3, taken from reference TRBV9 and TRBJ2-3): DSGVTQTPKHLITATGQRVTLRCSPRSGDLSVYWYQQSLDQGLQFLIQYYNGEERAKGNILERFSAQQFPDLHSELNLSSLELGDSALYFCASSPRGAIATDTQYFGPGTRLTVL.

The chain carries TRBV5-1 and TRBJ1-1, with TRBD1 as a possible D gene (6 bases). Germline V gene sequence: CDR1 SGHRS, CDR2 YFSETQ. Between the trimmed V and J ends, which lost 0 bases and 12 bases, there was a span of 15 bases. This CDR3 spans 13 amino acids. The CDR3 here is CASSLEEGDKSFF. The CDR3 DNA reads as TGCGCCAGCAGCTTGGAGGAGGGGGACAAATCTTTCTTT.

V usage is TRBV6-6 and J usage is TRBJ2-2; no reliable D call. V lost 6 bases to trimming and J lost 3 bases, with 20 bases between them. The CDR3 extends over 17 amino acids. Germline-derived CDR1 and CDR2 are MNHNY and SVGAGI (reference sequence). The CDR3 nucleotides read TGTGCCAGCAGGGACGCTGACAACGGGTACCACACCGGGGAGCTGTTTTTT. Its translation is CASRDADNGYHTGELFF.

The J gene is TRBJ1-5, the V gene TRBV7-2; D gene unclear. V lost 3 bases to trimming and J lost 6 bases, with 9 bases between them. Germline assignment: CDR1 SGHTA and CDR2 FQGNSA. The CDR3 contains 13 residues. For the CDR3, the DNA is TGTGCCAGCAGCTTCAACCGGGGTCAGCCCCAGCATTTT. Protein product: CASSFNRGQPQHF.

The CDR3 coding sequence is TGTGCCAGCAAGGGGACAGGCGCCCACTCCTATGGCTACACCTTC. It translates to CASKGTGAHSYGYTF. The rearrangement links TRBV27 to TRBJ1-2; 8 bases agree with TRBD1. The CDR3 has 15 residues. V shed 7 bases and J 4 bases; nucleotides not matched to a gene: 11. Germline V gene data show CDR1 as MNHEY and CDR2 as SMNVEV (reference sequence).

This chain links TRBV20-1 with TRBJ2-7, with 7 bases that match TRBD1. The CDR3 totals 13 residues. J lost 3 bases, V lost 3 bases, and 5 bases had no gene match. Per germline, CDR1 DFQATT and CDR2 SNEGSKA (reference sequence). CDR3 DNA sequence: TGCAGTGCTAGTCGCAGGGGGATCTACGAGCAGTACTTC. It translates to CSASRRGIYEQYF.

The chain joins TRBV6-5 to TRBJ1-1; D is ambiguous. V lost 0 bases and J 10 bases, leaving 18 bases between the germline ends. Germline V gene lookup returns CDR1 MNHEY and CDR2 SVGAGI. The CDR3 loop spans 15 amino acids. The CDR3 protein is CASSYSVSPTSPAFF. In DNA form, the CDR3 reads TGTGCCAGCAGTTACTCGGTGTCCCCAACCTCACCAGCTTTCTTT.

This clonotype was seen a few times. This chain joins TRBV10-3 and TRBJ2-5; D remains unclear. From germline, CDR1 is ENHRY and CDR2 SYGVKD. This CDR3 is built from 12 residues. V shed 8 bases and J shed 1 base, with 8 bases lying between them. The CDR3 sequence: CAIGRSQETQYF. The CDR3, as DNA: TGTGCCATCGGACGGAGCCAAGAGACCCAGTACTTC.

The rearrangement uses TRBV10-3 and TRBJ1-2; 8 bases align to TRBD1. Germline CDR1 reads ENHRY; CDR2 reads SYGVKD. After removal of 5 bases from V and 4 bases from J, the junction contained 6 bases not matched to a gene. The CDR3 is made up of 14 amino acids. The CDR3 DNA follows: TGTGCCATCAGTCCCGACAGGGGAACCTATGGCTACACCTTC. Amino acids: CAISPDRGTYGYTF.

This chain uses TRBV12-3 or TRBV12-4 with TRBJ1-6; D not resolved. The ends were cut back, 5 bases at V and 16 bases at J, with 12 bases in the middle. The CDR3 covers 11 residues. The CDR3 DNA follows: TGTGCCAGCAGTCCCGGCCCTGGGCTCCACTTT. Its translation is CASSPGPGLHF.

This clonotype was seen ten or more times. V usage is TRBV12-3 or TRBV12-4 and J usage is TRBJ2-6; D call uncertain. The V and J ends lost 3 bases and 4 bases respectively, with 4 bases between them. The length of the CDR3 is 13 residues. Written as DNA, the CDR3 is TGTGCCAGCAGTTTTGGCGGGGCCAACGTCCTGACTTTC. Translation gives CASSFGGANVLTF.

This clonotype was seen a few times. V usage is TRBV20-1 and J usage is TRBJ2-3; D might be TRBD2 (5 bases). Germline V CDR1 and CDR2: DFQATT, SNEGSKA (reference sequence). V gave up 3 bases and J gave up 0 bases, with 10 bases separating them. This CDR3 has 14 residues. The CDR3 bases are TGCAGTGCTAGCAGCGGTTCTAGCACAGATACGCAGTATTTT. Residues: CSASSGSSTDTQYF.

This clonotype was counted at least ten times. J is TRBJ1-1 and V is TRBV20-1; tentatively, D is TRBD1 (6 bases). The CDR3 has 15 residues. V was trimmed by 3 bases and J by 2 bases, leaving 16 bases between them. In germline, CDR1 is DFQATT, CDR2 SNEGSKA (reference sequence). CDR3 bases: TGCAGTGCTAGCAACCCGGGACAAGGCAACACTGAAGCTTTCTTT. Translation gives CSASNPGQGNTEAFF.

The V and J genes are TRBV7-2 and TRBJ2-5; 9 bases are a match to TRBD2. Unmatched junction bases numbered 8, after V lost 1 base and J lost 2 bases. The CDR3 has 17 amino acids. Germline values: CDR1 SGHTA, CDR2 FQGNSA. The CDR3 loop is CASSLGDFAGGQETQYF. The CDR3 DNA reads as TGTGCCAGCAGCTTAGGTGACTTCGCGGGGGGGCAAGAGACCCAGTACTTC.

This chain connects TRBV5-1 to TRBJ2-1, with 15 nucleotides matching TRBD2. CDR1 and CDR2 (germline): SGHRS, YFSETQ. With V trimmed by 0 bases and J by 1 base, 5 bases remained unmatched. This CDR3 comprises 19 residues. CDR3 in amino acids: CASSLAGTSGRMSYNEQFF. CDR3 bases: TGCGCCAGCAGCTTGGCAGGGACTAGCGGGAGGATGTCCTACAATGAGCAGTTCTTC.

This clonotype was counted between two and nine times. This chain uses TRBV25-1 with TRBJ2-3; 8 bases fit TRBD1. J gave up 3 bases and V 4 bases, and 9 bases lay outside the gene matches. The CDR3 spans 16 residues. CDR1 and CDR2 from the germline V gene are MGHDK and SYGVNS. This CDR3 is CASSGGTGGQTDTQYF. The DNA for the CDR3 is TGTGCCAGCAGTGGCGGGACAGGAGGACAGACAGATACGCAGTATTTT.

The CDR3 nucleotides read TGCGCCAGCAGCCCAGCAACGGGACTGATGAACACTGAAGCTTTCTTT. Residues: CASSPATGLMNTEAFF. The rearrangement joins TRBV5-1 to TRBJ1-1; weak D call: TRBD1 (5 bases). The germline gives CDR1 SGHRS, CDR2 YFSETQ. The V and J ends lost 4 bases and 0 bases respectively, with 16 bases between them. The CDR3 is 16 amino acids.

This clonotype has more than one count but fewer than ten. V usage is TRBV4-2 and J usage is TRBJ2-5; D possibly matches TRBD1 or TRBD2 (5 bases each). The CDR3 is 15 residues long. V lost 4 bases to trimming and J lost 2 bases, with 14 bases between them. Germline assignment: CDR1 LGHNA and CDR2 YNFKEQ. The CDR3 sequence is CASSPTRGVQETQYF. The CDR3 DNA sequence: TGTGCCAGCAGCCCAACCCGAGGGGTACAAGAGACCCAGTACTTC.

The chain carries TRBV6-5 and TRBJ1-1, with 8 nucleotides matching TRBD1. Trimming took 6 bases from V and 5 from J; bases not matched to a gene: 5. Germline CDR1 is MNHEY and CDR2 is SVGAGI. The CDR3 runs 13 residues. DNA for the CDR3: TGTGCCAGCAGGAGGACAGGGAGGACTGAAGCTTTCTTT. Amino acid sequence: CASRRTGRTEAFF.

CDR3 region: CSVHSAGPTNTGELFF. For the CDR3, the DNA is TGCAGCGTTCACAGCGCGGGACCAACGAACACCGGGGAGCTGTTTTTT. The chain is built from TRBV29-1 and TRBJ2-2; tentative D call: TRBD2 (6 bases). From germline, CDR1 is SQVTM and CDR2 ANQGSEA. The CDR3 totals 16 residues. The germline V and J ends were trimmed by 5 bases and 0 bases, with 16 bases remaining between them.

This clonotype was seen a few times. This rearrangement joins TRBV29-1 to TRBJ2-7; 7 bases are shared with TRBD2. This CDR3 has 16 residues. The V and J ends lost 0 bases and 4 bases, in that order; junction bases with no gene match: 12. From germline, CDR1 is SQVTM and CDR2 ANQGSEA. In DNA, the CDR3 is TGCAGCGTTGAAGAGGAGTCGAGGGAGGGCCTTTACGAGCAGTACTTC. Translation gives CSVEEESREGLYEQYF.

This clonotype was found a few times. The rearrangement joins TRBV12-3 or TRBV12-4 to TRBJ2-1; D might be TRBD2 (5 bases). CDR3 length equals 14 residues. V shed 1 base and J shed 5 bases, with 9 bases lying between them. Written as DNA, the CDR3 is TGTGCCAGCAGTTTAGGGCTAGCTAACAATGAGCAGTTCTTC. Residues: CASSLGLANNEQFF.

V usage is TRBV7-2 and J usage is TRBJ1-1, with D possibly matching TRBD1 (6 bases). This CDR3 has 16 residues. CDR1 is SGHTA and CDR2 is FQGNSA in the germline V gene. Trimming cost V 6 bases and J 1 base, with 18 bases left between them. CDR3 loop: CASSSRGGGPNTEAFF. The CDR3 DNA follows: TGTGCCAGCAGTTCCAGGGGCGGGGGGCCGAACACTGAAGCTTTCTTT.

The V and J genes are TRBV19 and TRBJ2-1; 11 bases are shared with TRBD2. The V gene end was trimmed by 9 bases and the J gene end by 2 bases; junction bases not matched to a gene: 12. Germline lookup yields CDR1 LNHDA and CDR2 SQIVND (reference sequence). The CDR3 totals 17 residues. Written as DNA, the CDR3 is TGTGCCAGCCAAACTGGGACTAGCGGTCTCCCCTACAATGAGCAGTTCTTC. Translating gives CASQTGTSGLPYNEQFF. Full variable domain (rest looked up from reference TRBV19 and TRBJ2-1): DGGITQSPKYLFRKEGQNVTLSCEQNLNHDAMYWYRQDPGQGLRLIYYSQIVNDFQKGDIAEGYSVSREKKESFPLTVTSAQKNPTAFYLCASQTGTSGLPYNEQFFGPGTRLTVL.

The CDR3 spells CASSQELLSSYEQYF. Written as DNA, the CDR3 is TGTGCCAGCAGCCAAGAACTCCTTAGCTCCTACGAGCAGTACTTC. V is TRBV3-1 and J is TRBJ2-7; D is ambiguous. CDR3 length: 15 amino acids. Deletions cut 0 bases from V and 0 bases from J, with 9 bases between. CDR1 is LGHDT and CDR2 is YNNKEL in the germline V gene (reference sequence).

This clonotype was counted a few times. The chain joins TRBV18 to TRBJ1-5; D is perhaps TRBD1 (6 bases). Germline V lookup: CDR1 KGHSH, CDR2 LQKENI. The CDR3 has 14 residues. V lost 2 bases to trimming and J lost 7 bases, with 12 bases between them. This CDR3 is CASSPSQGRQPQHF. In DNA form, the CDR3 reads TGTGCCAGCTCACCATCACAGGGTCGGCAGCCCCAGCATTTT.

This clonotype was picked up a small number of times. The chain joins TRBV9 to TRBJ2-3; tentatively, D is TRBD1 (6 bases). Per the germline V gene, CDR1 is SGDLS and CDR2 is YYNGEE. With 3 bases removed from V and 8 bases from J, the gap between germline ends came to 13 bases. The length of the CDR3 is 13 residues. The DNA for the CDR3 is TGTGCCAGCAGCGGGGGGACACGGGGTACGCAGTATTTT. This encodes CASSGGTRGTQYF.